One sample yielded the 16 T cell receptor beta chains listed below, sequenced in a study of T cells in Graves' hyperthyroidism and ophthalmopathy. The CDR3 regions of TCR beta were amplified from RNA transcripts. A set of HTBI primers served as the primers for a first-round RT-PCR of the TCR CDR3. TCRdb called the multiplex PCR reads again in MiXCR, with one record for every CDR3 protein. The repertoire holds approximately 710,000 distinct CDR3 sequences, 15% to 20% seen once, with roughly 15% in the top ten. The material sequenced was blood. Receptor source: a man in his forties or fifties with Graves' hyperthyroidism.

V usage is TRBV6-5 and J usage is TRBJ2-3, with D tentatively TRBD2 (5 bases). From germline, CDR1 is MNHEY and CDR2 SVGAGI. CDR3 length: 14 residues. V was cut by 2 bases and J by 10 bases, with 16 bases left in between. The CDR3 region has the DNA TGTGCCAGCAGTTACGAGAGCGGCTCTAAGGCGCAGTATTTT. Residues: CASSYESGSKAQYF.

This clonotype was detected ten times or more. J is TRBJ1-1 and V is TRBV7-9; tentative D call: TRBD1 (5 bases). The CDR3 runs 14 residues. The germline gives CDR1 SEHNR, CDR2 FQNEAQ (reference sequence). Trimming left V 7 bases short and J 6 bases short, with 18 bases between. CDR3 amino acids: CASTRRTTSSEAFF. CDR3 bases: TGTGCCAGCACCCGGAGGACAACCTCTTCTGAAGCTTTCTTT.

This clonotype was seen repeatedly, ten times or more. The rearrangement links TRBV7-2 to TRBJ2-5, with D unclear. This CDR3 comprises 12 residues. Trimming stripped 5 bases from V and 5 bases from J, with 9 bases between. The germline V gene has CDR1 SGHTA and CDR2 FQGNSA. The CDR3 region has the DNA TGTGCCAGCAGCCTAGTGGGTGAGACCCAGTACTTC. It is translated as CASSLVGETQYF.

This clonotype was detected many times. The chain couples TRBV11-2 to TRBJ1-2; D unclear. The CDR3 is made up of 13 amino acids. Germline lookup yields CDR1 SGHAT and CDR2 FQNNGV. V lost 4 bases to trimming and J lost 14 bases, with 20 bases between them. The CDR3 region is CASSSFGKAVMTF. In DNA, the CDR3 is TGTGCCAGCAGCTCCTTCGGGAAGGCCGTGATGACCTTC.

CDR3 coding DNA: TGCGCCAGCAGCCCATCGACAGGATCGACCTACGAGCAGTACTTC. This sequence encodes CASSPSTGSTYEQYF. The rearrangement links TRBV4-1 to TRBJ2-7; tentative D call: TRBD1 (6 bases). The CDR3 is 15 residues long. Germline-derived CDR1 and CDR2 are MGHRA and YSYEKL. Trimming removed 4 bases from V and 2 bases from J, with 15 bases in between.

This clonotype was seen more than once but under ten times. The genes are TRBV27 and TRBJ2-6; D may be TRBD2 (6 bases). This CDR3 has 19 residues. CDR1 is MNHEY and CDR2 is SMNVEV in the germline V gene (reference sequence). V dropped 5 bases and J dropped 0 bases, with 20 bases sitting between them. The CDR3 nucleotides read TGTGCCAGCAGTCCGAACCAGGGAGGTAAAGACTCTGGGGCCAACGTCCTGACTTTC. Its protein product is CASSPNQGGKDSGANVLTF.

This clonotype was counted at least ten times. This chain uses TRBV24-1 with TRBJ2-1; 11 bases line up with TRBD1. V lost 6 bases, J lost 4 bases, and 4 bases stayed unmatched. The CDR3 runs 15 residues. Germline CDR1 KGHDR, CDR2 SFDVKD. The chain's CDR3 is CATSPRDRGYNEQFF. CDR3 nucleotide sequence: TGTGCCACCAGTCCCCGGGACAGGGGGTACAATGAGCAGTTCTTC.

This clonotype has more than one count but fewer than ten. The rearrangement uses TRBV9 and TRBJ2-6, with D maybe TRBD2 (5 bases). Trimming shortened V by 3 bases and J by 1 base, and 17 bases separated the two germline ends. CDR1 is SGDLS, CDR2 YYNGEE, per germline. CDR3 length: 18 residues. The CDR3 is CASSDYRGGASGANVLTF. The CDR3 DNA sequence: TGTGCCAGCAGCGACTACCGGGGTGGAGCATCTGGGGCCAACGTCCTGACTTTC. Looking up the rest from reference TRBV9 and TRBJ2-6 gives the full variable domain: DSGVTQTPKHLITATGQRVTLRCSPRSGDLSVYWYQQSLDQGLQFLIQYYNGEERAKGNILERFSAQQFPDLHSELNLSSLELGDSALYFCASSDYRGGASGANVLTFGAGSRLTVL.

V usage is TRBV19 and J usage is TRBJ1-4; D remains ambiguous. V lost 8 bases and J lost 10, with 14 bases in between. The germline gives CDR1 LNHDA, CDR2 SQIVND (reference sequence). The CDR3 is 12 amino acids. For the CDR3, the DNA is TGTGCCAGTTCCCGGGGAAGAGGAAAACTGTTTTTT. This translates into CASSRGRGKLFF.

This clonotype was seen a handful of times. The J gene is TRBJ2-7, the V gene TRBV7-9; unclear D gene. The V end lost 2 bases, the J end lost 0 bases, and 11 bases lay between the germline ends. In germline, CDR1 is SEHNR, CDR2 FQNEAQ (reference sequence). The CDR3 covers 15 residues. The CDR3 region has the DNA TGTGCCAGCAGCTTATACAGTCCCTACTCCTACGAGCAGTACTTC. It codes for CASSLYSPYSYEQYF.

This chain connects TRBV9 to TRBJ2-3; unclear D gene. V lost 4 bases, J lost 2 bases, and 17 bases lay in between. The CDR3 runs 16 residues. Germline CDR1 SGDLS, CDR2 YYNGEE. The CDR3 DNA follows: TGTGCCAGCAGCTCTGTCCGACACATATCCACAGATACGCAGTATTTT. Residues: CASSSVRHISTDTQYF.

The V gene is TRBV20-1, the J gene TRBJ2-1; TRBD2 matches at 12 bases. Germline V gene lookup returns CDR1 DFQATT and CDR2 SNEGSKA (reference sequence). V shed 3 bases, J shed 7 bases, and the junction held 16 bases outside the gene matches. This CDR3 is 18 amino acids long. The CDR3 bases are TGCAGTGCTAGGGAAAGACAGGTGACTAGCGGGAGCTTGAATGAGCAGTTCTTC. It yields the protein CSARERQVTSGSLNEQFF.

Many counts were recorded for this clonotype. The V and J genes are TRBV24-1 and TRBJ1-5, with D unclear. Trimming left V 5 bases short and J 2 bases short, with 9 bases between. The CDR3 consists of 14 residues. CDR1 is KGHDR and CDR2 is SFDVKD in the germline V gene. DNA for the CDR3: TGTGCCACCAGTGTGGCAGGACGCAATCAGCCCCAGCATTTT. Translated: CATSVAGRNQPQHF.

The genes are TRBV30 and TRBJ2-5, with D unresolved. Germline lookup yields CDR1 GTSNPN and CDR2 SVGIG (reference sequence). CDR3 length: 13 residues. V lost 2 bases and J lost 4, with 11 bases in between. The CDR3: CAWSPDLAETQYF. The CDR3, as DNA: TGTGCCTGGAGTCCCGACTTAGCAGAGACCCAGTACTTC.

This clonotype was detected many times. The chain carries TRBV12-3 or TRBV12-4 and TRBJ2-7; TRBD1 matches at 9 bases. The CDR3 spans 14 residues. Trimming at V came to 6 bases and at J to 5 bases, leaving 8 bases not matched to a gene. CDR3 DNA: TGTGCCAGCAGCCCCGGGACAGGGTCCCACGAGCAGTACTTC. Translating it yields CASSPGTGSHEQYF.

The gene calls are TRBV29-1 and TRBJ2-7; 7 positions match TRBD2. The CDR3 sequence is 12 residues long. The germline V gene has CDR1 SQVTM and CDR2 ANQGSEA. V trimming: 4 bases; J trimming: 3 bases; junction bases outside the gene matches: 3. This chain's CDR3 is CSVGLADYEQYF. The DNA of the CDR3 is TGCAGCGTTGGTCTAGCGGACTACGAGCAGTACTTC.